This T cell receptor beta chain is drawn from a study of regulatory T cells in long-lasting Graves disease. On the study more broadly: Persistent Graves' disease meant over 5 years of antithyroid drugs with positive TSH receptor antibodies. Study-level points and caveats: Persistent disease samples used TRBV28, TRBJ1-2 and TRBJ2-5 preferentially.

Time point meaning: persistent/refractory GD, antithyroid drugs over 5 years with positive TRAb. With RNA extracted from PBMCs as input, the TCR library was made. Graves' disease diagnoses followed American Thyroid Association guidelines. Regarding this clonotype: Its specificity is unknown.

CDR1 GTSNPN and CDR2 SVGIG come from the germline V gene (reference sequence). There are 15 residues in the CDR3. Trimming took off 3 bases at V and 1 base at J, with 13 bases between the two ends. To make TCR beta libraries, researchers used iRepertoire HTBI primers and Arm-PCR of CDR3 regions. Each CDR3 protein is one row after TCRdb ran MiXCR on the multiplex PCR reads. This table holds 400,000 to 600,000 distinct CDR3 sequences, roughly 21% found once. This sequence originates from a female donor with Graves disease. The sample consisted of peripheral blood mononuclear cells (PBMCs), taken when the disease was refractory, from a patient treated with antithyroid drugs. The chain combines TRBV30 with TRBJ2-4; tentatively, D is TRBD2 (5 bases). The CDR3 here is CAWSAGMSAKNIQYF. CDR3 DNA: TGTGCCTGGAGCGCGGGCATGTCCGCCAAAAACATTCAGTACTTC.